Listed below are T cell receptor beta chains from one sample, sequenced in a study of blood T cell repertoires in COVID-19. Libraries were prepared by immunoSEQ multiplex PCR; TCRdb keeps only in-frame clonotypes and omits some of them. The sample records some 220,000 clones, 86% being singletons. Material for sequencing was PBMCs or T cells enriched from blood (not recorded which). The receptors come from a woman between 40 and 55 years old with acute COVID-19. Each CDR3 is given with its conserved first and last residue. Rows give clone size only sometimes, using once, few, many, or a class for an expanded clone.

V gene: TRBV6-5; clone size: -; CDR3 protein: CAAGQGAAGANVLTF
V gene: TRBV2; clone size: -; CDR3 protein: CASRPGTGGNTIYF
V gene: TRBV6-1; clone size: few; CDR3 protein: CASSEEGDRAEQFF
V gene: TRBV25-1; clone size: -; CDR3 protein: CASSDTHEQYF
V gene: TRBV9; clone size: -; CDR3 protein: CASSVALGGQSTEAFF
V gene: TRBV4-1; clone size: -; CDR3 protein: CASSQWLSEYEAFF
V gene: TRBV28; clone size: few; CDR3 protein: CASNPPDRNYGYTF
V gene: TRBV12-3/TRBV12-4; clone size: few; CDR3 protein: CASSLSPGTEAFF
V gene: TRBV19; clone size: -; CDR3 protein: CASDGRNLQGGTEAFF
V gene: TRBV7-2; clone size: -; CDR3 protein: CASAGHIWTEAFF
V gene: TRBV7-3; clone size: -; CDR3 protein: CASSPHAGSETQYF
V gene: TRBV6-2/TRBV6-3; clone size: -; CDR3 protein: CASSYIGQGLPEAFF
V gene: TRBV5-4; clone size: -; CDR3 protein: CASSLAGQGQPQHF
V gene: TRBV9; clone size: -; CDR3 protein: CASAGQGAYEQYF
V gene: TRBV5-1; clone size: -; CDR3 protein: CASSPSGSGNTIYF
V gene: TRBV27; clone size: -; CDR3 protein: CASSLRENTEAFF
V gene: TRBV21-1; clone size: -; CDR3 protein: CASISSGNTIYF
V gene: TRBV30; clone size: -; CDR3 protein: CAWTSVGQGASGYGYTF
V gene: TRBV9; clone size: -; CDR3 protein: CASSRGLAGGHTGELFF
V gene: TRBV18; clone size: -; CDR3 protein: CASSPSGNTEAFF
V gene: TRBV11-2; clone size: -; CDR3 protein: CASSPRLDDEQFF
V gene: TRBV27; clone size: once; CDR3 protein: CASGSFTGMNYGYTF
V gene: TRBV13; clone size: -; CDR3 protein: CASSFRDSHNYGYTF
V gene: TRBV5-1; clone size: -; CDR3 protein: CASSLAPGVNTEAFF
V gene: TRBV7-9; clone size: -; CDR3 protein: CASSFGRANYGYTF